This T cell receptor (beta chain) was sequenced during a study of shared clonotypes between healthy human individuals. Study-level findings and limits: Lower generation probabilities were found for non-shared clonotypes than for those shared by all four donors. The study found roughly 5% of naive CD4 clonotypes shared across several donors.

The method was immunoSEQ multiplex PCR; TCRdb's version includes in-frame clones alone and lacks a portion of them. This table holds roughly 2,000,000 clones, about 95% found once. Naivety among CD8 cells was defined by CD45RO negativity and positive CCR7 selection, thereby excluding terminally differentiated effector memory CD45RA+ cells. The V gene's germline CDR1 is MDHEN and CDR2 SYDVKM. This CDR3 is built from 15 residues. V was pared by 3 bases and J by 5 bases, with 8 bases of the junction left unmatched. A remark on this clone: Its matching antigen is unknown.

The TCR comes from a young man in good health. The chain couples TRBV28 to TRBJ2-7; 9 bases match TRBD1. The sequenced material came from naive CD8+ T cells sorted from blood. The CDR3 loop reads CASSFPRTGVHEQYF. The CDR3 DNA follows: TGTGCCAGCAGTTTTCCCCGGACAGGGGTCCACGAGCAGTACTTC. Together with reference TRBV28 and TRBJ2-7, the CDR3 gives the full variable domain: DVKVTQSSRYLVKRTGEKVFLECVQDMDHENMFWYRQDPGLGLRLIYFSYDVKMKEKGDIPEGYSVSREKKERFSLILESASTNQTSMYLCASSFPRTGVHEQYFGPGTRLTVT.